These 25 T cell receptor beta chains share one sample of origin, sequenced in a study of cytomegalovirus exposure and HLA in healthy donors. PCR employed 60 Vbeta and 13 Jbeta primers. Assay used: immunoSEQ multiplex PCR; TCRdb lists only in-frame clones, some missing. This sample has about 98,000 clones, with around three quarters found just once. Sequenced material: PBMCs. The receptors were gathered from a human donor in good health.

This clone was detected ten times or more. The CDR3 protein is CASSEVWPAGERLYEQYF. CDR3 bases: TGTGCCAGCAGTGAAGTTTGGCCAGCGGGAGAGCGACTTTACGAGCAGTACTTC. The V and J genes are TRBV2 and TRBJ2-7, with 8 bases fitting TRBD2. V shed 1 base, J shed 4 bases, and the junction held 15 bases outside the gene matches. Germline values: CDR1 SNHLY, CDR2 FYNNEI. This CDR3 spans 18 amino acids.

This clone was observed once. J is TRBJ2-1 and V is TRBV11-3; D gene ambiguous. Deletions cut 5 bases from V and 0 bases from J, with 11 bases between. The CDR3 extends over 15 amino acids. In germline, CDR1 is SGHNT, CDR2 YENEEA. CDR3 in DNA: TGTGCCAGCAGCCGCGACACGAGCTCCTACAATGAGCAGTTCTTC. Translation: CASSRDTSSYNEQFF.

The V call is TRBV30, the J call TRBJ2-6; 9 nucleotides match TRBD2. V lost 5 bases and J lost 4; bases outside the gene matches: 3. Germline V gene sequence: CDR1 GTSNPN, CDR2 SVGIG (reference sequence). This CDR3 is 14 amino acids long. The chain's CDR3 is CAWGTSPGANVLTF. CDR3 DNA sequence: TGTGCCTGGGGGACTAGCCCCGGGGCCAACGTCCTGACTTTC.

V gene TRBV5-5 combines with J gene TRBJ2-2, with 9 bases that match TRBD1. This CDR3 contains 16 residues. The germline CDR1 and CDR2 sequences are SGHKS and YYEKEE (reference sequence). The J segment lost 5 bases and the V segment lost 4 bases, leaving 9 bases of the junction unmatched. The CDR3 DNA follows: TGTGCCAGCAGCCCGGACAGGGGAGTAACTACCGGGGAGCTGTTTTTT. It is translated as CASSPDRGVTTGELFF.

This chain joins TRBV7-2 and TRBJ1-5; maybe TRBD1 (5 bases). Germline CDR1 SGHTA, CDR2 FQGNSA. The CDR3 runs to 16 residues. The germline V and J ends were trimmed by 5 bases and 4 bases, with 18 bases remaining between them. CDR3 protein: CASSLTHGQGNQPQHF. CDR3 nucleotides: TGTGCCAGCAGCCTCACCCATGGCCAGGGAAATCAGCCCCAGCATTTT.

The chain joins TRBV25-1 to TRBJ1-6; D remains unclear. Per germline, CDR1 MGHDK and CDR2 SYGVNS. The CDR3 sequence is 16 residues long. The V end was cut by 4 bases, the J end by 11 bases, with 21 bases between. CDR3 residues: CASSVGSLGVRPPLHF. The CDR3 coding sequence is TGTGCCAGCAGTGTCGGGAGTCTCGGAGTTCGTCCACCCCTCCACTTT.

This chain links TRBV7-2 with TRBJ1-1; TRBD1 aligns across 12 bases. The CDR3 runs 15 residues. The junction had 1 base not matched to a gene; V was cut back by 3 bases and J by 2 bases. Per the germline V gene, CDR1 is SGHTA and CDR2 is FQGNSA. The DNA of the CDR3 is TGTGCCAGCAGCTTGGGGACAGGGGGCAACACTGAAGCTTTCTTT. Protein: CASSLGTGGNTEAFF.

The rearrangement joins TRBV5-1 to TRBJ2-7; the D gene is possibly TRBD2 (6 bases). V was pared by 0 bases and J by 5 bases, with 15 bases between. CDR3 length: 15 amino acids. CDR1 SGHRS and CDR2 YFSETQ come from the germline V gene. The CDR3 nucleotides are TGCGCCAGCAGCTTGGAAGTGGGAGGTGCCAACGAGCAGTACTTC. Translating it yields CASSLEVGGANEQYF.

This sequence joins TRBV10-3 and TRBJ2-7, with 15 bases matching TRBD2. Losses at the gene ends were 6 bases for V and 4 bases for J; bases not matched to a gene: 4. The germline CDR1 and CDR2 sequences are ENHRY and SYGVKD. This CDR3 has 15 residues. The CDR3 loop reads CAISPGTSGRYEQYF. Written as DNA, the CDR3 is TGTGCCATCAGCCCCGGGACTAGCGGGAGGTACGAGCAGTACTTC.

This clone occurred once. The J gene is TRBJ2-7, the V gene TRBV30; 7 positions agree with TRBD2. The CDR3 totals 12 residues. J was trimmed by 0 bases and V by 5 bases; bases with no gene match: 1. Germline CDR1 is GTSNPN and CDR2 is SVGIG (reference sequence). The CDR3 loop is CAWGRGSYEQYF. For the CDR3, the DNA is TGTGCCTGGGGGAGGGGCTCCTACGAGCAGTACTTC. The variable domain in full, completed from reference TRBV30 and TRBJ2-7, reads SQTIHQWPATLVQPVGSPLSLECTVEGTSNPNLYWYRQAAGRGLQLLFYSVGIGQISSEVPQNLSASRPQDRQFILSSKKLLLSDSGFYLCAWGRGSYEQYFGPGTRLTVT.

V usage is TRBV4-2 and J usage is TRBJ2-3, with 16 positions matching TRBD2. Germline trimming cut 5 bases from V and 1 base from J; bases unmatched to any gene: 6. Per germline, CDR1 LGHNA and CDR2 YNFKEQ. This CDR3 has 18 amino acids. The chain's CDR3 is CASSAGLAGGQGTDTQYF. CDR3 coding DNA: TGTGCCAGCAGCGCGGGACTAGCGGGGGGGCAGGGCACAGATACGCAGTATTTT.

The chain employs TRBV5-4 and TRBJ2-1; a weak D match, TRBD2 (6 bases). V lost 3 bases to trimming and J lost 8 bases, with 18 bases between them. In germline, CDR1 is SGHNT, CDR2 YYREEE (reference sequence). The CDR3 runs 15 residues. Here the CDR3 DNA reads TGTGCCAGCAGCTCGTTAGCTGGGCGGGACGATGAGCAGTTCTTC. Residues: CASSSLAGRDDEQFF.

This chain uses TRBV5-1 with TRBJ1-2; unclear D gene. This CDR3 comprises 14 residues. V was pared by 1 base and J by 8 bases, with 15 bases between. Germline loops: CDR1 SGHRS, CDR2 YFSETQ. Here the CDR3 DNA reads TGCGCCAGCAGCTTGACTGGGTGGAGAAGAGGCTACACCTTC. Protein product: CASSLTGWRRGYTF.

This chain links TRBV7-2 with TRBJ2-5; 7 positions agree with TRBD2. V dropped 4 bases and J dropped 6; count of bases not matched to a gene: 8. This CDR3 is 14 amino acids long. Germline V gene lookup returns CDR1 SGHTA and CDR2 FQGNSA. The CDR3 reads CASSSGLGWQTQYF. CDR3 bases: TGTGCCAGCAGCTCTGGACTAGGGTGGCAGACCCAGTACTTC.

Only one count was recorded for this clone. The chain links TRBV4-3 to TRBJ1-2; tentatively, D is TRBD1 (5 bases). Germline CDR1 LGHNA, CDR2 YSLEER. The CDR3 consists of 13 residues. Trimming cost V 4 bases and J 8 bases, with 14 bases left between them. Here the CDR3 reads CASSPGRVGGYTF. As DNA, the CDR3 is TGCGCCAGCAGCCCGGGCAGGGTCGGCGGCTACACCTTC.

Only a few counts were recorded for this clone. This CDR3 reads CASKREPSSYEQYF. The CDR3 nucleotides read TGTGCCAGCAAGAGAGAGCCGAGCTCCTACGAGCAGTACTTC. The chain has TRBV28 and TRBJ2-7; D remains ambiguous. The length of the CDR3 is 14 residues. CDR1 is MDHEN, CDR2 SYDVKM, per germline. V lost 7 bases, J lost 0 bases, and 13 bases lay in between.

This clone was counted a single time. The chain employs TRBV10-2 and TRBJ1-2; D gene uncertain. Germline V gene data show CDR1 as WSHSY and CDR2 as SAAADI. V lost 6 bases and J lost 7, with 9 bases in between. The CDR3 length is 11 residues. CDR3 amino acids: CASSPSFGYTF. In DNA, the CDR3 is TGCGCCAGCAGCCCCTCCTTTGGCTACACCTTC.

CDR3 sequence: CASSQTGQGREQYF. As DNA, the CDR3 is TGTGCCAGCAGCCAAACCGGACAGGGGAGGGAGCAGTACTTC. J is TRBJ2-7 and V is TRBV7-8; 9 nucleotides match TRBD1. With V trimmed by 5 bases and J by 7 bases, 9 bases remained unmatched. The V gene's germline CDR1 is SGHVS and CDR2 FQNEAQ. This CDR3 spans 14 amino acids.

CDR3: CASRKGGPSYNEQFF. CDR3 in DNA: TGTGCCAGCAGGAAGGGAGGGCCCTCCTACAATGAGCAGTTCTTC. V gene TRBV7-9 combines with J gene TRBJ2-1; 7 nucleotides match TRBD2. CDR1 and CDR2 (germline): SEHNR, FQNEAQ (reference sequence). After removal of 6 bases from V and 0 bases from J, the junction contained 5 bases not matched to a gene. The CDR3 is 15 residues long.

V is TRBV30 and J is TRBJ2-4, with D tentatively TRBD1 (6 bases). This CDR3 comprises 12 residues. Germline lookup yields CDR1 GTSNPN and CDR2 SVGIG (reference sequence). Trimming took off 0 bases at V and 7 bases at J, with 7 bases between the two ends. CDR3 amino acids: CAWSVGANIQYF. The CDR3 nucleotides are TGTGCCTGGAGTGTGGGGGCGAACATTCAGTACTTC. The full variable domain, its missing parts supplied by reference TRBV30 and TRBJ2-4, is SQTIHQWPATLVQPVGSPLSLECTVEGTSNPNLYWYRQAAGRGLQLLFYSVGIGQISSEVPQNLSASRPQDRQFILSSKKLLLSDSGFYLCAWSVGANIQYFGAGTRLSVL.

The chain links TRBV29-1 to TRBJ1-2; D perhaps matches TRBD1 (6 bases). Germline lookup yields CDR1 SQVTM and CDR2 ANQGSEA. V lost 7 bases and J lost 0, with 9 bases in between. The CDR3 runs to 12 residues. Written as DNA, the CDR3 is TGCAGCGCTGGACAGACTAACTATGGCTACACCTTC. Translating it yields CSAGQTNYGYTF.

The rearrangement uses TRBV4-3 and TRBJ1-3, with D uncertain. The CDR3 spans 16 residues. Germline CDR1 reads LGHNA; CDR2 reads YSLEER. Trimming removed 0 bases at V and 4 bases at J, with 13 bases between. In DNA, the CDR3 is TGCGCCAGCAGCCAAGAGGCGGGGAATGCGGGAAACACCATATATTTT. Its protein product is CASSQEAGNAGNTIYF.

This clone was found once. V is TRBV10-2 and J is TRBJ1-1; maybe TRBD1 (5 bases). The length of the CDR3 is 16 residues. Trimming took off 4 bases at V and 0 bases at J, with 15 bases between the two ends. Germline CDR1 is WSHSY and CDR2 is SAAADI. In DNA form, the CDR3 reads TGCGCCAGCAGTGGCACCTGGGGCAGCCTGAACACTGAAGCTTTCTTT. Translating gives CASSGTWGSLNTEAFF.

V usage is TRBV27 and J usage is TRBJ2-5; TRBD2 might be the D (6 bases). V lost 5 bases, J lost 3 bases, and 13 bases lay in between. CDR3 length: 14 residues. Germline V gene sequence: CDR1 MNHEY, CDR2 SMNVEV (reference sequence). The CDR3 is CASSPGLFEETQYF. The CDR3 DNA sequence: TGTGCCAGCAGTCCGGGACTTTTTGAAGAGACCCAGTACTTC.

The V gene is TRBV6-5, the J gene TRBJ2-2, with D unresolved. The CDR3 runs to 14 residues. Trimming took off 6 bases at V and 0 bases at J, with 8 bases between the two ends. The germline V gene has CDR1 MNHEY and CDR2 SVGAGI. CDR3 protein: CASRVASNTGELFF. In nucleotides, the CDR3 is TGTGCCAGCAGGGTGGCCTCGAACACCGGGGAGCTGTTTTTT.